This is a list of T cell receptor beta chains from one sample in a study of blood T cell repertoires in COVID-19. The data were produced by immunoSEQ multiplex PCR, yet TCRdb's version contains in-frame clones alone and is incomplete. The sample has 100,000 to 150,000 clones, 74% seen once; the top ten hold 6%. Sequenced input: peripheral blood. The origin of the receptors is a man older than 75 with COVID-19, enrolled during active disease. CDR3s include the opening cysteine and the closing phenylalanine or tryptophan. A D gene is named only where the DNA matches it firmly. The size entry is marked missing in some rows and otherwise reads once, few, many or a size class.

>-|TRBV28|TRBJ2-7|-
TGTGCCAGCAGCGGCCCGGACAGAGGCTTTCTTAGTGAGCAGTACTTC
CASSGPDRGFLSEQYF
>-|TRBV4-2|TRBJ2-7|-
TGTGCCAGCAGCCAAGATAACGGCTCCTACGAGCAGTACTTC
CASSQDNGSYEQYF
>TRBD2|TRBV7-3|TRBJ2-3|-
TGTGCCAGCAGCTCCCGAGCGGGGAGCACAGATACGCAGTATTTT
CASSSRAGSTDTQYF
>TRBD1|TRBV11-2|TRBJ1-2|-
TGTGCCAGCAGCTCGGGACAGGGTAACTATGGCTACACCTTC
CASSSGQGNYGYTF
>TRBD1|TRBV6-5|TRBJ2-5|-
TGTGCCAGCAGCCCCGGGGACAGCCTCCTCTCGGAGTACTTC
CASSPGDSLLSEYF
>-|TRBV7-9|TRBJ1-5|-
TGTGCCAGCAGCGATGACACCCTAATTCAGCCCCAGCATTTT
CASSDDTLIQPQHF
>-|TRBV6-2/TRBV6-3|TRBJ2-1|few
TGTGCCAGCAGTTTCCGGGACAATGAGCAGTTCTTC
CASSFRDNEQFF
>-|TRBV9|TRBJ2-5|-
TGTGCCAGCAGCGTAGCCCAGGGGGAGACCCAGTACTTC
CASSVAQGETQYF
>TRBD2|TRBV28|TRBJ2-3|-
TGTGCCAGCAGTGGATTAGCGGGAACTAGCACAGATACGCAGTATTTT
CASSGLAGTSTDTQYF
>-|TRBV29-1|TRBJ2-7|-
TGCAGCGTTGAAGATGATCAGGATAGCTCCTACGAGCAGTACTTC
CSVEDDQDSSYEQYF
>-|TRBV5-6|TRBJ1-5|-
TGTGCCAGCAGCTTGTACTTAGGGGTAAATCAGCCCCAGCATTTT
CASSLYLGVNQPQHF
>TRBD1|TRBV12-5|TRBJ1-1|-
TGTGCTAGTGGTTTTCTTCCCGGGACAGGAGGCCTCACCACCGATGAAGCTTTCTTT
CASGFLPGTGGLTTDEAFF
>-|TRBV24-1|TRBJ1-5|-
TGTGCCACCAGTGGAGGGTTGTATCAGCCCCAGCATTTT
CATSGGLYQPQHF
>-|TRBV29-1|TRBJ2-7|-
TGCAGCGTGGGGGGGGCTGCCTCCTCCTACGAGCAGTACTTC
CSVGGAASSYEQYF
>-|TRBV28|TRBJ1-2|-
TGTGCCAGCAGTTTAAACGGGGAGACCTATGGCTACACCTTC
CASSLNGETYGYTF
>-|TRBV6-5|TRBJ2-7|-
TGTGCCAGCAGTTACTCATCTCCCAGGTTGTCCTACGAGCAGTACTTC
CASSYSSPRLSYEQYF
>TRBD1|TRBV5-1|TRBJ2-7|-
TGCGCCAGCAGCCCTGGCGGGACAGGGGGGAGCTACGAGCAGTACTTC
CASSPGGTGGSYEQYF